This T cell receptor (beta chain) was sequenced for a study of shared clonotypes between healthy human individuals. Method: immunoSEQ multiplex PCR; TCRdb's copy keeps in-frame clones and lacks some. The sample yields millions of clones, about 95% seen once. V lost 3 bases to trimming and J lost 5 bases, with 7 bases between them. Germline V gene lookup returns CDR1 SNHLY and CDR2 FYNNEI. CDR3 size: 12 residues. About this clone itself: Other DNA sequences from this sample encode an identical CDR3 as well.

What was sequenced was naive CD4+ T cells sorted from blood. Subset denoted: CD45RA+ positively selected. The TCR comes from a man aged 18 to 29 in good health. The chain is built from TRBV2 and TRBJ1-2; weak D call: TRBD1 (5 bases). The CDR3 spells CASSEGGYGYTF. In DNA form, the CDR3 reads TGTGCCAGCAGTGAGGGGGGGTATGGCTACACCTTC. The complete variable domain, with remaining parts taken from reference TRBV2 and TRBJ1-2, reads EPEVTQTPSHQVTQMGQEVILRCVPISNHLYFYWYRQILGQKVEFLVSFYNNEISEKSEIFDDQFSVERPDGSNFTLKIRSTKLEDSAMYFCASSEGGYGYTFGSGTRLTVV.